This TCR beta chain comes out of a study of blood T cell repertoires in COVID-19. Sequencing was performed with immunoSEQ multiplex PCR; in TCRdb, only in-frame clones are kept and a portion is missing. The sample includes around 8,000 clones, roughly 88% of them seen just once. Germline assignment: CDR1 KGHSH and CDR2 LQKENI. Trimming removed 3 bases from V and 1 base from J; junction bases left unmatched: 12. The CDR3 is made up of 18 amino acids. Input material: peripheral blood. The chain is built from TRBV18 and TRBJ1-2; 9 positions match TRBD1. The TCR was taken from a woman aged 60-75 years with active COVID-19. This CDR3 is CASSPLGVGTGHNYGYTF. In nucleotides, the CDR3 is TGTGCCAGCTCACCGTTGGGGGTCGGGACAGGGCATAACTATGGCTACACCTTC.